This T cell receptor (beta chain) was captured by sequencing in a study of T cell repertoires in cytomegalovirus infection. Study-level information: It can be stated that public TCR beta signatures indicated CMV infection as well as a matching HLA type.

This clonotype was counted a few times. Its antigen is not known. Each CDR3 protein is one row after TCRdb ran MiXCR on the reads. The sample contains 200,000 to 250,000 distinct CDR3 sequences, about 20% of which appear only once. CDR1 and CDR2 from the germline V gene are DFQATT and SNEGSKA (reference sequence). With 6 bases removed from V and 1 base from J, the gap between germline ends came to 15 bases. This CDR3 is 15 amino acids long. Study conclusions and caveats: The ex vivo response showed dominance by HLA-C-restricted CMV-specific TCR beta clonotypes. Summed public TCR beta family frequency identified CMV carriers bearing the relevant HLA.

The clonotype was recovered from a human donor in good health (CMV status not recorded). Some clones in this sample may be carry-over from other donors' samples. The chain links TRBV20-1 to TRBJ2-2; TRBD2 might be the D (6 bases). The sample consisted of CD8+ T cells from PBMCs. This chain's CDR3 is CSAVPRDLNTGELFF. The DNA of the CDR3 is TGCAGTGCCGTCCCCCGGGACTTGAACACCGGGGAGCTGTTTTTT.